This T cell receptor (beta chain) appears in the sequencing data of a study of control samples from healthy donors and cancer patients. With respect to this clone: Other DNA sequences in the same sample also yield this CDR3.

Looked up from germline, CDR1 is MDHEN and CDR2 is SYDVKM. V was clipped by 2 bases and J by 3 bases; unmatched bases: 1. The CDR3 runs 13 residues. The assay was immunoSEQ multiplex PCR, and TCRdb's table has in-frame clones only and misses some. Altogether over 100,000 clones are present, approximately 90% being singletons, with the ten largest covering approximately 2.2%. The sequenced sample was blood. The V call is TRBV28, the J call TRBJ2-7, with 7 bases matching TRBD1. This TCR was sampled from a woman in her 50s in good health. CDR3 sequence reads: CASSLPGGYEQYF. CDR3 coding DNA: TGTGCCAGCAGTTTACCAGGGGGCTACGAGCAGTACTTC.